Listed below are T cell receptor beta chains from one sample, sequenced in a study of PD-1 blockade in classical Hodgkin lymphoma. Only in-frame clones appear in the TCRdb table, and some are missing; sequencing was by immunoSEQ multiplex PCR. Here the sample spans 21,000 or so clones, 75% to 90% being singletons. The sample consisted of peripheral blood mononuclear cells (PBMCs), taken before the fourth cycle of nivolumab. The source is a human donor with classical Hodgkin lymphoma. Each CDR3 is given with its conserved first and last residue. Fields, in order: V gene, clone size, J gene, CDR3 length, D gene, CDR3 DNA, CDR3 protein. A D gene is named only where the DNA matches it firmly. Size is omitted from some rows. Given values are once, few, many or a class for expanded clones.

>TRBV11-2|NA|TRBJ1-3|12|NA
TGTGCCAGCAGCCCCGGACTTTTAACCATATATTTT
CASSPGLLTIYF
>TRBV6-4|NA|TRBJ2-5|15|TRBD1
TGTGCCAGCAGTCGAGGACAGGGGGCAGGGGAGACCCAGTACTTC
CASSRGQGAGETQYF
>TRBV27|NA|TRBJ2-7|15|NA
TGTGCCAGCAGTTTATCGACGGGTCCCAGCTACGAGCAGTACTTC
CASSLSTGPSYEQYF
>TRBV11-2|NA|TRBJ2-7|15|TRBD2
TGTGCCAGCAGCTCCGGGACTAGCGGGAGTAACGAGCAGTACTTC
CASSSGTSGSNEQYF
>TRBV10-3|NA|TRBJ1-5|15|TRBD1
TGTGCCATCAGTGATGGGGCAGGGGGTAATCAGCCCCAGCATTTT
CAISDGAGGNQPQHF
>TRBV6-9|few|TRBJ1-5|16|NA
TGTGCCAGCAGTTATAGACGCCCCGTGGGGAATCAGCCCCAGCATTTT
CASSYRRPVGNQPQHF
>TRBV9|NA|TRBJ2-3|14|NA
TGTGCCAGCAGCGTAGCAGGGATAACAGATACGCAGTATTTT
CASSVAGITDTQYF
>TRBV6-1|few|TRBJ1-2|14|TRBD1
TGTGCCAGCAGTCCACAACAGGGGGACTATGGCTACACCTTC
CASSPQQGDYGYTF
>TRBV5-1|NA|TRBJ1-4|15|NA
TGCGCCAGCAGCTTGTCCGGCAGGGGTGCCGAAAAACTGTTTTTT
CASSLSGRGAEKLFF
>TRBV5-1|NA|TRBJ2-2|16|NA
TGCGCCAGCAGCTCCGTTGGGACACCGAACACCGGGGAGCTGTTTTTT
CASSSVGTPNTGELFF
>TRBV28|NA|TRBJ1-2|13|NA
TGTGCCAGCAGTTTAGGGATAGACTATGGCTACACCTTC
CASSLGIDYGYTF
>TRBV19|NA|TRBJ2-3|16|TRBD1
TGTGCCAGTAGTAACAGACAGGGGGCCGGCACAGATACGCAGTATTTT
CASSNRQGAGTDTQYF
>TRBV18|few|TRBJ2-5|13|NA
TGTGCCAGCTCACCGAACAGGGATGAGACCCAGTACTTC
CASSPNRDETQYF
>TRBV11-2|NA|TRBJ1-6|14|TRBD1
TGTGCCAGCAGCCCCAGACAGGGGAGAACACCCCTCCACTTT
CASSPRQGRTPLHF
>TRBV7-3|NA|TRBJ2-2|14|NA
TGTGCCAGCAGCTCCAGAGGGAACACCGGGGAGCTGTTTTTT
CASSSRGNTGELFF
>TRBV4-2|few|TRBJ2-7|15|TRBD1
TGTGCCAGCAGCCAAGCGGGACAGGGACCGCTTGAGCAGTACTTC
CASSQAGQGPLEQYF